A single count supports the clone carrying this TCR beta chain. The germline V gene encodes CDR1 SGHAT and CDR2 FQNNGV. The germline V and J ends were trimmed by 5 bases and 2 bases, with 9 bases remaining between them. The CDR3 consists of 13 residues. Some clones are missing from TCRdb's copy, which holds only in-frame ones; the method was immunoSEQ multiplex PCR. The repertoire holds tens of thousands of clones, almost 85% seen once, with about 4% in the top ten. This sample is drawn from a study of PD-L1 blockade in urothelial cancer. This clonotype originated in a man aged 65 to 79 with urothelial cancer. The rearrangement uses TRBV11-2 and TRBJ1-2, with D perhaps matching TRBD1 (6 bases). The sample consisted of PBMCs, taken around atezolizumab (anti-PD-L1) treatment. The CDR3 sequence: CASSLGQNYGYTF. The CDR3, as DNA: TGTGCCAGCAGCCTTGGACAGAACTATGGCTACACCTTC.